A selection of T cell receptor beta chains follows, all from one sample in a study of T cells in Graves' hyperthyroidism and ophthalmopathy. TCRdb passed the multiplex PCR reads through MiXCR, listing each CDR3 protein once. Of under 300,000 distinct CDR3 sequences in the sample, about 13% were seen once. Sequencing was performed on blood. These TCRs come from a woman between 40 and 50 years old with Graves' hyperthyroidism. The CDR3 runs from the conserved cysteine through the conserved F or W. The order of the fields is J gene, V gene, D gene, clone size, CDR3 length, CDR3 DNA, CDR3 protein. The D gene is left open where the match is weak. Size is stated for part of the rows, as once, few or many counts, or as a class when the clone is expanded.

J gene: TRBJ2-1; V gene: TRBV7-6; D gene: -; clone size: -; CDR3 length: 12; CDR3 DNA: TGTGCCAGCGCCATCGCCGAAGGGGAGCAGTTCTTC; CDR3 protein: CASAIAEGEQFF
J gene: TRBJ2-4; V gene: TRBV5-5; D gene: -; clone size: few; CDR3 length: 13; CDR3 DNA: TGTGCCAGCAGCTTGGACAGGCTGAACATTCAGTACTTC; CDR3 protein: CASSLDRLNIQYF
J gene: TRBJ2-1; V gene: TRBV24-1; D gene: TRBD2; clone size: -; CDR3 length: 15; CDR3 DNA: TGTGCCACCAGTGAGCCGGGACTAGCGTCACTTGAGCAGTTCTTC; CDR3 protein: CATSEPGLASLEQFF
J gene: TRBJ2-7; V gene: TRBV28; D gene: -; clone size: many; CDR3 length: 11; CDR3 DNA: TGTGCCAGCAGTTTATATCGTGAGCAGTACTTC; CDR3 protein: CASSLYREQYF
J gene: TRBJ2-7; V gene: TRBV5-1; D gene: -; clone size: many; CDR3 length: 15; CDR3 DNA: TGCGCCAGCAGCGAAGGACAGCCCAGCCCCTACGAGCAGTACTTC; CDR3 protein: CASSEGQPSPYEQYF
J gene: TRBJ2-7; V gene: TRBV5-1; D gene: -; clone size: many; CDR3 length: 16; CDR3 DNA: TGCGCCAGCAGCTTGGCCGAGTCAGGCGAATCCTACGAGCAGTACTTC; CDR3 protein: CASSLAESGESYEQYF
J gene: TRBJ2-3; V gene: TRBV6-1; D gene: -; clone size: many; CDR3 length: 12; CDR3 DNA: TGTGCCAGCAGATCTCTAGGGGATACGCAGTATTTT; CDR3 protein: CASRSLGDTQYF
J gene: TRBJ2-7; V gene: TRBV27; D gene: TRBD1; clone size: many; CDR3 length: 13; CDR3 DNA: TGTGCCAGCAGTAGACAGGGGACTTACGAGCAGTACTTC; CDR3 protein: CASSRQGTYEQYF
J gene: TRBJ2-1; V gene: TRBV20-1; D gene: TRBD2; clone size: -; CDR3 length: 15; CDR3 DNA: TGCAGTGCTAGAGACAATAGCGGGGGTTACAATGAGCAGTTCTTC; CDR3 protein: CSARDNSGGYNEQFF
J gene: TRBJ1-2; V gene: TRBV2; D gene: TRBD1; clone size: many; CDR3 length: 12; CDR3 DNA: TGTGCCAGCACCACCGGGACAGGGCCATACACCTTC; CDR3 protein: CASTTGTGPYTF
J gene: TRBJ2-3; V gene: TRBV27; D gene: -; clone size: many; CDR3 length: 15; CDR3 DNA: TGTGCCAGCAGGCCGCGGCTAGCAATCACAGATACGCAGTATTTT; CDR3 protein: CASRPRLAITDTQYF
J gene: TRBJ1-1; V gene: TRBV6-2/TRBV6-3; D gene: TRBD1; clone size: -; CDR3 length: 18; CDR3 DNA: TGTGCCAGCTCACCCAATCCTGACAGGGAAACTCTGAACACTGAAGCTTTCTTT; CDR3 protein: CASSPNPDRETLNTEAFF
J gene: TRBJ2-1; V gene: TRBV7-2; D gene: TRBD1; clone size: many; CDR3 length: 12; CDR3 DNA: TGTGCCAGCAGCCGGGACAGGGTTGAGCAGTTCTTC; CDR3 protein: CASSRDRVEQFF
J gene: TRBJ1-5; V gene: TRBV27; D gene: -; clone size: many; CDR3 length: 17; CDR3 DNA: TGTGCCAGCAGCGTTAAACCCCAGGGGTATAGCAATCAGCCCCAGCATTTT; CDR3 protein: CASSVKPQGYSNQPQHF
J gene: TRBJ2-5; V gene: TRBV20-1; D gene: -; clone size: -; CDR3 length: 15; CDR3 DNA: TGCAGTGCTAGAGATTTCCGGACTGTACAAGAGACCCAGTACTTC; CDR3 protein: CSARDFRTVQETQYF
J gene: TRBJ1-1; V gene: TRBV27; D gene: -; clone size: many; CDR3 length: 17; CDR3 DNA: TGTGCCAGCCATACTCTGTGGGGGGAGGGGATCGGCACTGAAGCTTTCTTT; CDR3 protein: CASHTLWGEGIGTEAFF
J gene: TRBJ1-1; V gene: TRBV7-9; D gene: -; clone size: many; CDR3 length: 12; CDR3 DNA: TGTGCCAGCAGAGAACAGAACACTGAAGCTTTCTTT; CDR3 protein: CASREQNTEAFF
J gene: TRBJ2-3; V gene: TRBV5-8; D gene: TRBD1; clone size: -; CDR3 length: 13; CDR3 DNA: TGTGCCAGCACCAAGGACAGGGGAGATACGCAGTATTTT; CDR3 protein: CASTKDRGDTQYF
J gene: TRBJ2-1; V gene: TRBV4-1; D gene: -; clone size: few; CDR3 length: 15; CDR3 DNA: TGCGCCAGCAGCCAAGAAAGGGGCCTCTACAATGAGCAGTTCTTC; CDR3 protein: CASSQERGLYNEQFF
J gene: TRBJ1-1; V gene: TRBV20-1; D gene: -; clone size: many; CDR3 length: 16; CDR3 DNA: TGCAGTGCTAGAGATCTACGTAAGAAGTCGAACACTGAAGCTTTCTTT; CDR3 protein: CSARDLRKKSNTEAFF
J gene: TRBJ1-1; V gene: TRBV4-1; D gene: -; clone size: -; CDR3 length: 17; CDR3 DNA: TGCGCCAGCAGCCAAGTGGTCGGTAAGGGAAGAAACGCTGAAGCTTTCTTT; CDR3 protein: CASSQVVGKGRNAEAFF
J gene: TRBJ2-1; V gene: TRBV12-3/TRBV12-4; D gene: TRBD2; clone size: -; CDR3 length: 15; CDR3 DNA: TGTGCCAGCAGCCCAACTAGCGGGAGGGCGCATGAGCAGTTCTTC; CDR3 protein: CASSPTSGRAHEQFF
J gene: TRBJ2-5; V gene: TRBV30; D gene: TRBD2; clone size: many; CDR3 length: 14; CDR3 DNA: TGTGCCTGGAGTGTGGGAGCGGGGCAAGAGACCCAGTACTTC; CDR3 protein: CAWSVGAGQETQYF
J gene: TRBJ2-5; V gene: TRBV20-1; D gene: TRBD1; clone size: many; CDR3 length: 15; CDR3 DNA: TGCAGTGCTAGCGCCTCGGGACAGGGGGCAGAGACCCAGTACTTC; CDR3 protein: CSASASGQGAETQYF
J gene: TRBJ2-2; V gene: TRBV28; D gene: TRBD1; clone size: many; CDR3 length: 14; CDR3 DNA: TGTGCCAGCAGTCTGACAGGGTCAACCGGGGAGCTGTTTTTT; CDR3 protein: CASSLTGSTGELFF
J gene: TRBJ2-3; V gene: TRBV2; D gene: -; clone size: many; CDR3 length: 17; CDR3 DNA: TGTGCCAGCATTAACCTCATCCGTTTAGCCCACACAGATACGCAGTATTTT; CDR3 protein: CASINLIRLAHTDTQYF
J gene: TRBJ2-2; V gene: TRBV7-9; D gene: -; clone size: -; CDR3 length: 11; CDR3 DNA: TGTGCCAGCACCCGTCGCGGGGAGCTGTTTTTT; CDR3 protein: CASTRRGELFF
J gene: TRBJ1-5; V gene: TRBV12-3/TRBV12-4; D gene: -; clone size: many; CDR3 length: 13; CDR3 DNA: TGTGCCAGCAGTAGGGGGGGGCGTCAGCCCCAGCATTTT; CDR3 protein: CASSRGGRQPQHF
J gene: TRBJ2-1; V gene: TRBV29-1; D gene: TRBD2; clone size: -; CDR3 length: 17; CDR3 DNA: TGCAGCGCGGGTGGACTAGCGGGAGGGGCAAGTTACAATGAGCAGTTCTTC; CDR3 protein: CSAGGLAGGASYNEQFF
J gene: TRBJ1-1; V gene: TRBV5-5; D gene: -; clone size: many; CDR3 length: 15; CDR3 DNA: TGTGCCAGCAGCTTGGAAGGGGTCGTAAGCACTGAAGCTTTCTTT; CDR3 protein: CASSLEGVVSTEAFF
J gene: TRBJ2-3; V gene: TRBV20-1; D gene: -; clone size: many; CDR3 length: 13; CDR3 DNA: TGCAGTGCTAGAGGGGGGATCACAGATACGCAGTATTTT; CDR3 protein: CSARGGITDTQYF
J gene: TRBJ2-1; V gene: TRBV20-1; D gene: -; clone size: many; CDR3 length: 17; CDR3 DNA: TGCAGTGCTAGAGTTCTCGGCTCCCGACAGGTGGGAAATGAGCAGTTCTTC; CDR3 protein: CSARVLGSRQVGNEQFF
J gene: TRBJ1-1; V gene: TRBV6-1; D gene: -; clone size: many; CDR3 length: 12; CDR3 DNA: TGTGCCAGCAGCTACAGGAACAATGAAGCTTTCTTT; CDR3 protein: CASSYRNNEAFF
J gene: TRBJ2-3; V gene: TRBV20-1; D gene: -; clone size: few; CDR3 length: 14; CDR3 DNA: TGCAGTGCACCTATGCGGTCTAGCACAGATACGCAGTATTTT; CDR3 protein: CSAPMRSSTDTQYF
J gene: TRBJ2-7; V gene: TRBV12-3/TRBV12-4; D gene: -; clone size: many; CDR3 length: 16; CDR3 DNA: TGTGCCAGCAGTTTGGGGGGGCGGCCTAGCTCCTACGAGCAGTACTTC; CDR3 protein: CASSLGGRPSSYEQYF
J gene: TRBJ2-3; V gene: TRBV7-9; D gene: -; clone size: many; CDR3 length: 14; CDR3 DNA: TGTGCCAGCAGCCCCGGGACGAGTGGGGATACGCAGTATTTT; CDR3 protein: CASSPGTSGDTQYF
J gene: TRBJ1-1; V gene: TRBV4-2; D gene: -; clone size: few; CDR3 length: 16; CDR3 DNA: TGTGCCAGCAGCCTCGACGTCCGGACAGAGAACACTGAAGCTTTCTTT; CDR3 protein: CASSLDVRTENTEAFF
J gene: TRBJ1-1; V gene: TRBV20-1; D gene: -; clone size: many; CDR3 length: 12; CDR3 DNA: TGCAGTGCTAGTCCCTGGAACACTGAAGCTTTCTTT; CDR3 protein: CSASPWNTEAFF
J gene: TRBJ2-6; V gene: TRBV2; D gene: -; clone size: many; CDR3 length: 15; CDR3 DNA: TGTGCCAGCAGCGGCAGGGTATCTGGGGCCAACGTCCTGACTTTC; CDR3 protein: CASSGRVSGANVLTF
J gene: TRBJ2-7; V gene: TRBV11-2; D gene: -; clone size: few; CDR3 length: 14; CDR3 DNA: TGTGCCAGCAGGATCGACGGGAGCTCCTACGAGCAGTACTTC; CDR3 protein: CASRIDGSSYEQYF
J gene: TRBJ2-7; V gene: TRBV27; D gene: -; clone size: many; CDR3 length: 15; CDR3 DNA: TGTGCCAGCAGTATCCGACTAGTGATTCCGGGCGAGCAGTACTTC; CDR3 protein: CASSIRLVIPGEQYF
J gene: TRBJ1-6; V gene: TRBV12-3/TRBV12-4; D gene: -; clone size: many; CDR3 length: 14; CDR3 DNA: TGTGCCAGCAGTGCCGGGGTTTATAATTCACCCCTCCACTTT; CDR3 protein: CASSAGVYNSPLHF
J gene: TRBJ2-7; V gene: TRBV11-3; D gene: TRBD1; clone size: many; CDR3 length: 15; CDR3 DNA: TGTGCCAGCAGCCTAGGTCGGACAGGGCGCTACGAGCAGTACTTC; CDR3 protein: CASSLGRTGRYEQYF
J gene: TRBJ2-2; V gene: TRBV6-1; D gene: -; clone size: -; CDR3 length: 14; CDR3 DNA: TGTGCCAGCAGTGAAAGGGTTAACACCGGGGAGCTGTTTTTT; CDR3 protein: CASSERVNTGELFF
J gene: TRBJ1-1; V gene: TRBV18; D gene: TRBD1; clone size: few; CDR3 length: 15; CDR3 DNA: TGTGCCAGCTCACCCGGGACAGGGACGTCCACTGAAGCTTTCTTT; CDR3 protein: CASSPGTGTSTEAFF
J gene: TRBJ1-4; V gene: TRBV6-1; D gene: TRBD1; clone size: -; CDR3 length: 14; CDR3 DNA: TGTGCCAGCGCCGAAGGGACAGGGGATGAAAAACTGTTTTTT; CDR3 protein: CASAEGTGDEKLFF
J gene: TRBJ2-3; V gene: TRBV5-1; D gene: -; clone size: many; CDR3 length: 15; CDR3 DNA: TGCGCCAGCAGCTTGATCGGAACTAGCACAGATACGCAGTATTTT; CDR3 protein: CASSLIGTSTDTQYF
J gene: TRBJ2-3; V gene: TRBV19; D gene: TRBD1; clone size: -; CDR3 length: 16; CDR3 DNA: TGTGCCAGTAGTACCCTACAGGGGGCAAACACAGATACGCAGTATTTT; CDR3 protein: CASSTLQGANTDTQYF
J gene: TRBJ1-5; V gene: TRBV28; D gene: -; clone size: -; CDR3 length: 15; CDR3 DNA: TGTGCCAGCAAATTGTCGGCGGGAGAAAATCAGCCCCAGCATTTT; CDR3 protein: CASKLSAGENQPQHF
J gene: TRBJ2-1; V gene: TRBV6-1; D gene: TRBD2; clone size: -; CDR3 length: 15; CDR3 DNA: TGTGCCAGCAGGGTACCGGGACTAGTTTTCGATGAGCAGTTCTTC; CDR3 protein: CASRVPGLVFDEQFF
J gene: TRBJ1-4; V gene: TRBV3-1; D gene: -; clone size: many; CDR3 length: 16; CDR3 DNA: TGTGCCAGCAGCCACAGTGATCGGGTATCTAATGAAAAACTGTTTTTT; CDR3 protein: CASSHSDRVSNEKLFF
J gene: TRBJ1-1; V gene: TRBV20-1; D gene: -; clone size: many; CDR3 length: 13; CDR3 DNA: TGCAGTGCTACGGGACGAGAGAACACTGAAGCTTTCTTT; CDR3 protein: CSATGRENTEAFF
J gene: TRBJ2-7; V gene: TRBV12-3/TRBV12-4; D gene: TRBD2; clone size: many; CDR3 length: 18; CDR3 DNA: TGTGCCAGCAGTTTAGAGGCGGGACTAGCGGGGAGCTCCTACGAGCAGTACTTC; CDR3 protein: CASSLEAGLAGSSYEQYF